This paragraph reports one T cell receptor (beta chain). In the authors' workflow: Reference gene primer amplification gave nucleated cell count estimates. Profiled with immunoSEQ multiplex PCR; TCRdb holds only in-frame clones, not every one. V, J and clone size derive from that table, while D and trimming were established from the DNA sequence. The sample includes about 190,000 clones, 70% to 90% of them seen just once. This record belongs to a study of blood T cell repertoires in COVID-19. Study as a whole: Some COVID-19 samples were acute and others convalescent; all came from the United States, Italy and Spain. Sources were T cells, B-cell-depleted T cells, or PBMCs; the material itself was cDNA or gDNA.

This CDR3 is 13 amino acids long. V was pared by 4 bases and J by 4 bases, with 3 bases of the junction left unmatched. Looked up from germline, CDR1 is LNHNV and CDR2 is YYDKDF (reference sequence). The sequenced sample was peripheral blood. The chain couples TRBV15 to TRBJ2-7; 8 positions agree with TRBD1. This sequence originates from a woman in her 40s who had recovered from COVID-19. The CDR3 coding sequence is TGTGCCACCAGCACAGGGGGCAAGTACGAGCAGTACTTC. The encoded protein is CATSTGGKYEQYF. The complete variable domain, with remaining parts taken from reference TRBV15 and TRBJ2-7, reads DAMVIQNPRYQVTQFGKPVTLSCSQTLNHNVMYWYQQKSSQAPKLLFHYYDKDFNNEADTPDNFQSRRPNTSFCFLDIRSPGLGDTAMYLCATSTGGKYEQYFGPGTRLTVT.